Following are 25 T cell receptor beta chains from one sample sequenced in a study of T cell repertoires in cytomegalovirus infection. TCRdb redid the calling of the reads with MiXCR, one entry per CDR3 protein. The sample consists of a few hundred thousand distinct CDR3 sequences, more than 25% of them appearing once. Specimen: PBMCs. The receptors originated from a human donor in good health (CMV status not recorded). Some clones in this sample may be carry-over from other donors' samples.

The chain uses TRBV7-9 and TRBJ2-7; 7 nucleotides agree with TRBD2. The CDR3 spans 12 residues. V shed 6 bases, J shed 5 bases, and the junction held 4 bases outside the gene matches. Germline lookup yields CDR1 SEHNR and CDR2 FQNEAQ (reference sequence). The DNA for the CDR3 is TGTGCCAGCAGTTCCAGCGGGAACGAGCAGTACGTC. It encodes CASSSSGNEQYV.

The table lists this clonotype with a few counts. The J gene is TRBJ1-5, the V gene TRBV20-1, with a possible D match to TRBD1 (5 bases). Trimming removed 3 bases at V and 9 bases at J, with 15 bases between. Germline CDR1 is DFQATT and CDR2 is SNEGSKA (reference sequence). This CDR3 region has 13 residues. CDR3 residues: CSASEGPIGPQHF. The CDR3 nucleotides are TGCAGTGCTAGTGAGGGGCCTATCGGGCCCCAGCATTTT.

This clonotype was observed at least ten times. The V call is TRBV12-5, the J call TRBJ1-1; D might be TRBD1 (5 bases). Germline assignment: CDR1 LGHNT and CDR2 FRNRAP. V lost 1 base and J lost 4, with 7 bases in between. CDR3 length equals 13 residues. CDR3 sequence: CASGLGRGTEAFF. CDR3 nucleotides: TGTGCTAGTGGTTTGGGGAGGGGCACTGAAGCTTTCTTT.

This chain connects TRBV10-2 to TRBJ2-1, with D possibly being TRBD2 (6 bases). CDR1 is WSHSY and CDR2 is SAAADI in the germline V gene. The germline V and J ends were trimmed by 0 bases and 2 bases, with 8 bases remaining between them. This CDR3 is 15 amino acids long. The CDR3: CASSESRGTYNEQFF. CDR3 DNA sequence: TGCGCCAGCAGTGAGTCACGGGGGACCTACAATGAGCAGTTCTTC.

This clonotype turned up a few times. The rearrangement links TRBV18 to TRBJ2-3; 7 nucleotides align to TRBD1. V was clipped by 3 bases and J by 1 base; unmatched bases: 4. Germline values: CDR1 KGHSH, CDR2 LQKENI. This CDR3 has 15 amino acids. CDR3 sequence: CASSPGTVGTDTQYF. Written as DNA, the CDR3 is TGTGCCAGCTCACCCGGGACAGTCGGCACAGATACGCAGTATTTT.

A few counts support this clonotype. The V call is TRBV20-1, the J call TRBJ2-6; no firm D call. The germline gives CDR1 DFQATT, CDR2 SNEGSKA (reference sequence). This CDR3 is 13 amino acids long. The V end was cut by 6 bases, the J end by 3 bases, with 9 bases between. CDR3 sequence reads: CSAAVRGANVLTF. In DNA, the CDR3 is TGCAGTGCGGCAGTACGTGGGGCCAACGTCCTGACTTTC.

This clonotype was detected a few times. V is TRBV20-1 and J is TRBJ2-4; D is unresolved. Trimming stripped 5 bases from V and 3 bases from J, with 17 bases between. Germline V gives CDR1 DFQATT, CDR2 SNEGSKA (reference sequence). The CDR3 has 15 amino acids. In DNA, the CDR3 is TGCAGTGCTGCCCGAGAGACGTCTGGCAAAAACATTCAGTACTTC. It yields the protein CSAARETSGKNIQYF.

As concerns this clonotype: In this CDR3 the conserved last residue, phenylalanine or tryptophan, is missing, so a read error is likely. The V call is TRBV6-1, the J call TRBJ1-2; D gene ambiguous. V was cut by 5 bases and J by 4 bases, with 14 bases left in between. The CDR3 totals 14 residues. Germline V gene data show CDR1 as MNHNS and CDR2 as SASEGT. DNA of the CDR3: TGTGCCAGCAGTTACACGTCAGACGGCTATGGCTACACCCTC. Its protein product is CASSYTSDGYGYTL.

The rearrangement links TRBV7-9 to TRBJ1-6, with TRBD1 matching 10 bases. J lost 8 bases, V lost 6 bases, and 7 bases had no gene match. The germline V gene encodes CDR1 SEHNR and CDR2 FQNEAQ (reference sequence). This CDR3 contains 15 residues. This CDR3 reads CASRPRDRGDSPLHF. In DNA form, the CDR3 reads TGTGCCAGCAGACCACGGGACAGGGGTGATTCACCCCTCCACTTT.

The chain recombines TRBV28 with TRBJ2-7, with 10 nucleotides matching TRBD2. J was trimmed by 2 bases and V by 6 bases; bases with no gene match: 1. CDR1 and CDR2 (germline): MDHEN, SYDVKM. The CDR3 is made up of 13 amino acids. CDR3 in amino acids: CASRTSGPYEQYF. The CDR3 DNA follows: TGTGCCAGCAGGACTAGCGGGCCCTACGAGCAGTACTTC.

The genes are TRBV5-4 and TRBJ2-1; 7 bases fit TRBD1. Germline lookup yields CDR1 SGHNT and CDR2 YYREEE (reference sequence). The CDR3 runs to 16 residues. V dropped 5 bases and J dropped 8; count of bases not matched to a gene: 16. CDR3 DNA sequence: TGTGCCAGCAGTGCCCGCCTAGGGGGCACGGCCGATGAGCAGTTCTTC. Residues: CASSARLGGTADEQFF.

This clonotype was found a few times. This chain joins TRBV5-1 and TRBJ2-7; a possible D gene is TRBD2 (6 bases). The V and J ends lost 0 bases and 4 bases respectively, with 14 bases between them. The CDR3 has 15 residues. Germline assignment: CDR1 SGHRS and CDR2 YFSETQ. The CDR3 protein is CASSLDGGATYEQYV. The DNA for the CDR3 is TGCGCCAGCAGCTTGGATGGCGGGGCTACTTACGAGCAGTACGTC.

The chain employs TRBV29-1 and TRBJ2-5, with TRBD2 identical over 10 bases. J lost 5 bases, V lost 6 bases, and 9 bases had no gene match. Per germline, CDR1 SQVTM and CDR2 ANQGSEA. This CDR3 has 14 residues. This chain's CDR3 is CSVQLAGRGETQYF. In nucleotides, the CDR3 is TGCAGCGTACAACTAGCGGGGCGCGGGGAGACCCAGTACTTC. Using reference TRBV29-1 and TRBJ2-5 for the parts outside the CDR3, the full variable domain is SAVISQKPSRDICQRGTSLTIQCQVDSQVTMMFWYRQQPGQSLTLIATANQGSEATYESGFVIDKFPISRPNLTFSTLTVSNMSPEDSSIYLCSVQLAGRGETQYFGPGTRLLVL.

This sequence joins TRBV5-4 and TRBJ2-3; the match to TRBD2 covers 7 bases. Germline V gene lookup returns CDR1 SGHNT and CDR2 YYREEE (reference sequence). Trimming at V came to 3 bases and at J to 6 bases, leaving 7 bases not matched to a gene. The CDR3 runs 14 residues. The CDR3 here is CASSSIAGADTQYF. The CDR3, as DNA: TGTGCCAGCAGCTCCATAGCGGGCGCCGATACGCAGTATTTT. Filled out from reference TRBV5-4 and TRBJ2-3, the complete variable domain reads ETGVTQSPTHLIKTRGQQVTLRCSSQSGHNTVSWYQQALGQGPQFIFQYYREEENGRGNFPPRFSGLQFPNYSSELNVNALELDDSALYLCASSSIAGADTQYFGPGTRLTVL.

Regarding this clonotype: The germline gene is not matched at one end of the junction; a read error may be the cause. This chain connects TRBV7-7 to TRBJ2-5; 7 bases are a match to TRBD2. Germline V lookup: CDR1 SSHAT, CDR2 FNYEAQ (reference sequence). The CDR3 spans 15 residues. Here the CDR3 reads CASSLAGGGSETQYF. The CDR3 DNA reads TGTGCTAGCAGCTTAGCCGGGGGAGGGAGCGAGACCCAGTACTTC.

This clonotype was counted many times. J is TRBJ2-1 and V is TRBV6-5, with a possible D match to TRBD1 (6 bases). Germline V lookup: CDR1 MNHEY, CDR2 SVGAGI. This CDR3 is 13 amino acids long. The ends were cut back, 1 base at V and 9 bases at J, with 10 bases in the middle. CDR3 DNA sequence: TGTGCCAGCAGTTACTTGGGGGCGGGTGAGCAGTTCTTC. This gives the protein CASSYLGAGEQFF.

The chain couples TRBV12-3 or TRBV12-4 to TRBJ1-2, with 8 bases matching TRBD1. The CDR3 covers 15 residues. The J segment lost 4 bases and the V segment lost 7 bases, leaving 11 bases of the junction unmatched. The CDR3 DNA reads TGTGCCAGCACCCTGCACAGGGGGGGATTCTATGGCTACACCTTC. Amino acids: CASTLHRGGFYGYTF.

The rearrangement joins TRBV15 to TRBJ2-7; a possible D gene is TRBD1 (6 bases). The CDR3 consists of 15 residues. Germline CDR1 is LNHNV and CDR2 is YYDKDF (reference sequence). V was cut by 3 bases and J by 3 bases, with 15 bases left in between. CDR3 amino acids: CATSSPLEGGYEQYF. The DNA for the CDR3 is TGTGCCACCAGCAGCCCTCTCGAAGGGGGCTACGAGCAGTACTTC.

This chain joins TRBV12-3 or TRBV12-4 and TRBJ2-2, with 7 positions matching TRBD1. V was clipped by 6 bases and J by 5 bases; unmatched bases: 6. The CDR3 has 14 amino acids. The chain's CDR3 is CASREGGGTGELFF. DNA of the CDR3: TGTGCCAGCAGAGAAGGGGGCGGAACCGGGGAGCTGTTTTTT.

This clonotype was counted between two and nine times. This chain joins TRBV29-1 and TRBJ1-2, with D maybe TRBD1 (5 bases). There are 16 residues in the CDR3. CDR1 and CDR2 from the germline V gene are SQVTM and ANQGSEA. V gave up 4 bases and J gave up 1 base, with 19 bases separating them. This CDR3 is CSVALTGSRVNYGYTF. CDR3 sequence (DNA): TGCAGCGTTGCCCTGACCGGTTCCAGGGTTAACTATGGCTACACCTTC.

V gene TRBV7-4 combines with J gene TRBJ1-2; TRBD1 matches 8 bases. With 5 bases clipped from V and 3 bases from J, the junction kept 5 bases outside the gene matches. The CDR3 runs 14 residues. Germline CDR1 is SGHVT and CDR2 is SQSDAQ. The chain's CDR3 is CASSQGQGDYGYTF. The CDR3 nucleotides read TGTGCCAGCAGCCAAGGACAGGGAGACTATGGCTACACCTTC.

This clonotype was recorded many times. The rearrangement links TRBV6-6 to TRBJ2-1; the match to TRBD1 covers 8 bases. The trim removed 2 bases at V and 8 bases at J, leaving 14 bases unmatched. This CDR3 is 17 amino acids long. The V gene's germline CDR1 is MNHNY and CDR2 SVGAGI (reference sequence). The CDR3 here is CASSYPGGQGQKDEQFF. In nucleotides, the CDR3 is TGTGCCAGCAGTTACCCCGGAGGACAGGGCCAAAAGGATGAGCAGTTCTTC.

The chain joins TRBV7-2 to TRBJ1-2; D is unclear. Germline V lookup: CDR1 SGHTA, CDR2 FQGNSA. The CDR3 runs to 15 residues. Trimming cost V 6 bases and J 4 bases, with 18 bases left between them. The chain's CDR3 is CASSHDGGGSYGYTF. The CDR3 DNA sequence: TGTGCCAGCAGTCACGACGGTGGAGGGAGCTATGGCTACACCTTC.

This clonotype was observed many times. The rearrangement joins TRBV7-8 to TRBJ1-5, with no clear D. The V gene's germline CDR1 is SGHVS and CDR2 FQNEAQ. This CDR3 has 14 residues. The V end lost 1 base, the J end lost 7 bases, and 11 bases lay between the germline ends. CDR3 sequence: CASSLGDVGQPQHF. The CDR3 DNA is TGTGCCAGCAGCTTAGGAGACGTCGGCCAGCCCCAGCATTTT.

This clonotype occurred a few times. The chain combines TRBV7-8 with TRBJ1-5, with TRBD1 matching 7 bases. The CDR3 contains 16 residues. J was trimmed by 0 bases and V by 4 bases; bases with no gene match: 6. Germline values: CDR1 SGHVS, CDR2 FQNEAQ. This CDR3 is CASSSPGQHSNQPQHF. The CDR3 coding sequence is TGTGCCAGCAGCTCGCCGGGACAGCATAGCAATCAGCCCCAGCATTTT.